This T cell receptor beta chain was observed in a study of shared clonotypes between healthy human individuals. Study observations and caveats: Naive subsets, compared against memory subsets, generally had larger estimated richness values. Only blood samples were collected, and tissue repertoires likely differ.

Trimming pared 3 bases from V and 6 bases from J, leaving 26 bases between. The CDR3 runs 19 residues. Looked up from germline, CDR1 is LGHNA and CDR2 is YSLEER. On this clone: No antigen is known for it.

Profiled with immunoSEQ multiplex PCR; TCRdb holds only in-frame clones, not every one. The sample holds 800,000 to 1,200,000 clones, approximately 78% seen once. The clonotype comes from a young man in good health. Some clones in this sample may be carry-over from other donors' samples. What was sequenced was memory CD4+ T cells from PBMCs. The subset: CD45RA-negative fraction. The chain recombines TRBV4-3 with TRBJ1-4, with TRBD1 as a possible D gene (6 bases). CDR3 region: CASSQSGQYLIYGDEKLFF. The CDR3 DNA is TGCGCCAGCAGCCAGAGCGGACAGTACTTGATCTACGGGGATGAAAAACTGTTTTTT.